This T cell receptor (beta chain) was sequenced during a study of blood T cell repertoires in COVID-19. Sequencing used immunoSEQ multiplex PCR; TCRdb keeps in-frame clones, though not all of them. The sample contains about 330,000 clones, about nine tenths of which appear only once. This CDR3 is built from 16 residues. Trimming at V came to 3 bases and at J to 2 bases, leaving 10 bases not matched to a gene. Germline values: CDR1 DFQATT, CDR2 SNEGSKA (reference sequence). Source material: PBMCs or T cells enriched from blood (not recorded which). The source is a woman aged 18-35 years who had recovered from COVID-19. The rearrangement joins TRBV20-1 to TRBJ2-3; 8 nucleotides align to TRBD1. The chain's CDR3 is CSASGVGQGYTDTQYF. In DNA, the CDR3 is TGCAGTGCTAGTGGGGTAGGACAGGGATACACAGATACGCAGTATTTT.